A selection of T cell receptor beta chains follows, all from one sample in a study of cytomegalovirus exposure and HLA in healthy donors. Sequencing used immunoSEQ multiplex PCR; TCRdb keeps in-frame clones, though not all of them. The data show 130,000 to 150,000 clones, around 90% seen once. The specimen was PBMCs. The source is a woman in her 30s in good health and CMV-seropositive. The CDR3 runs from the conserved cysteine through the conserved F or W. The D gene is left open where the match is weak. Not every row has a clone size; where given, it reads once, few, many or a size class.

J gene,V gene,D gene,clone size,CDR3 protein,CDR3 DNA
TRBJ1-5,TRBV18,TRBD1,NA,CASSPATGGGFQPQHF,TGTGCCAGCTCACCCGCGACAGGGGGCGGATTTCAGCCCCAGCATTTT
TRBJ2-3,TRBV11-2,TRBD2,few,CASSRGGADTQYF,TGTGCCAGCAGCCGTGGGGGGGCAGATACGCAGTATTTT
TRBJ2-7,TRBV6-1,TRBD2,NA,CASGGLDAYEQYF,TGTGCCAGCGGCGGACTAGACGCCTACGAGCAGTACTTC
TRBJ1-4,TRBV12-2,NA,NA,CASREDRGLTNEKLFF,TGTGCAAGTCGGGAGGACAGGGGGCTAACTAATGAAAAACTGTTTTTT
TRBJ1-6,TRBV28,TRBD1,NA,CASRQPGQGTSPLHF,TGTGCCAGCAGACAACCGGGACAGGGGACGTCACCCCTCCACTTT
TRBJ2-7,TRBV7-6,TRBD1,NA,CASSEGQGAREQYF,TGTGCCAGCAGCGAGGGACAGGGGGCGCGGGAGCAGTACTTC
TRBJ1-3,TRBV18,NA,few,CASTLNRDVSGNTIYF,TGTGCCAGCACTCTGAACAGGGATGTCTCTGGAAACACCATATATTTT
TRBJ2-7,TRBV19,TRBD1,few,CASSVRQGAPSEQYF,TGTGCCAGTAGCGTAAGACAGGGAGCACCATCCGAGCAGTACTTC
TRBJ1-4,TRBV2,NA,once,CASLRDANEKLFF,TGTGCCAGCTTACGGGATGCTAATGAAAAACTGTTTTTT
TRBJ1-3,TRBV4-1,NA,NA,CASSQGLGNTIYF,TGCGCCAGCAGCCAAGGTCTTGGAAACACCATATATTTT
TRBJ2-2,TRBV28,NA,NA,CASSPPGGQNTGELFF,TGTGCCAGCAGCCCCCCCGGAGGGCAGAACACCGGGGAGCTGTTTTTT